This note documents a single T cell receptor (beta chain) sequence. The data were obtained in a study of blood T cell repertoires in COVID-19. Study context: The cDNA or gDNA used as material had been derived from T cells, B-cell-depleted T cells, or PBMCs.

V was trimmed by 3 bases and J by 0 bases, leaving 18 bases between them. This CDR3 is 18 amino acids long. The germline V gene has CDR1 LGHNA and CDR2 YSLEER. As processed by the authors: Amplification of reference gene primers provided the estimated nucleated cell counts. This table comes from immunoSEQ multiplex PCR, and its TCRdb copy is limited to in-frame clones, with some not included. V and J calls and clone size are copied from that table; D and trimming were computed from the DNA. The sample has roughly 100,000 clones, roughly 88% seen once; the top ten hold around a quarter. Sample: peripheral blood. The sequence was obtained from a human donor in a cohort sampled during active COVID-19. This rearrangement joins TRBV4-3 to TRBJ2-4; D might be TRBD1 (5 bases). The CDR3 region is CASSQKEWAGQAKNIQYF. CDR3 bases: TGCGCCAGCAGCCAGAAAGAGTGGGCAGGACAAGCCAAAAACATTCAGTACTTC.